This T cell receptor beta chain is drawn from a study of cytomegalovirus exposure and HLA in healthy donors. CDR3 length equals 15 residues. Germline CDR1 reads SGHAT; CDR2 reads FQNNGV. V was shortened by 0 bases and J by 0 bases, with 9 bases between the two germline ends. The data were produced by immunoSEQ multiplex PCR, yet TCRdb's version contains in-frame clones alone and is incomplete. The sample holds tens of thousands of clones, 95% to 97% seen once. The chain joins TRBV11-2 to TRBJ2-7; possibly TRBD2 for D (6 bases). The TCR originated in a man in his late teens or twenties in good health and CMV-seronegative. The sequenced sample was PBMCs. Here the CDR3 DNA reads TGTGCCAGCAGCTTAGACCGGGGGATCTCCTACGAGCAGTACTTC. This codes for CASSLDRGISYEQYF.